Following are 4 T cell receptor beta chains from one sample sequenced in a study of blood T cell repertoires in COVID-19. Produced via immunoSEQ multiplex PCR; TCRdb's table is partial and in-frame only. The sample includes 150,000 to 200,000 clones, roughly 90% of them seen just once. The sample comprised peripheral blood. The receptor source for this set is a woman in her forties or fifties with acute or convalescent COVID-19.

The chain employs TRBV5-4 and TRBJ1-6; 8 bases agree with TRBD1. The CDR3 length is 16 residues. The trim removed 5 bases at V and 0 bases at J, leaving 4 bases unmatched. Looked up from germline, CDR1 is SGHNT and CDR2 is YYREEE (reference sequence). CDR3 loop: CASRPDRASYNSPLHF. The CDR3 coding sequence is TGTGCCAGCAGACCGGACAGGGCCTCCTATAATTCACCCCTCCACTTT.

The chain combines TRBV5-1 with TRBJ2-1, with 12 bases that match TRBD2. The V gene end was trimmed by 5 bases and the J gene end by 3 bases; junction bases not matched to a gene: 9. The CDR3 sequence is 17 residues long. Per germline, CDR1 SGHRS and CDR2 YFSETQ. CDR3 region: CASSSPSGRALYNEQFF. DNA of the CDR3: TGCGCCAGCAGTAGCCCTAGCGGGAGGGCTCTCTACAATGAGCAGTTCTTC.

The rearrangement uses TRBV13 and TRBJ1-1, with D unclear. Trimming removed 2 bases from V and 1 base from J, with 5 bases in between. CDR3 size: 13 residues. Germline CDR1 is PRHDT and CDR2 is FYEKMQ (reference sequence). The DNA for the CDR3 is TGTGCCAGCAGCTTACGCAGGAACACTGAAGCTTTCTTT. The encoded protein is CASSLRRNTEAFF.

This clone was counted a single time. The gene calls are TRBV5-4 and TRBJ2-5; 8 nucleotides agree with TRBD2. CDR1 and CDR2 (germline): SGHNT, YYREEE (reference sequence). V shed 3 bases and J 5 bases; nucleotides not matched to a gene: 3. This CDR3 contains 13 residues. DNA for the CDR3: TGTGCCAGCAGCTGGGAGCGGGGGGAGACCCAGTACTTC. Amino acids: CASSWERGETQYF.